This T cell receptor beta chain originates from a study of cytomegalovirus exposure and HLA in healthy donors. The primer mix had 60 Vbeta and 13 Jbeta primers. The repertoire was sequenced with immunoSEQ multiplex PCR; TCRdb's copy has only in-frame clones and lacks some. The sample includes about 180,000 clones, over 80% of them seen just once. Trimming stripped 2 bases from V and 1 base from J, with 6 bases between. This CDR3 region has 13 residues. CDR1 and CDR2 (germline): SGHDT, YYEEEE. Findings and limits, study-wide: Later analysis associated a missense DCLRE1C variant with TCR beta V- and J-gene trimming. Among the CMV-associated chains, a few were confirmed in vitro as specific for CMV antigens.

Details on this clone: The antigen is not known.

The V gene is TRBV5-6, the J gene TRBJ1-1; TRBD1 might be the D (6 bases). The TCR originated in a girl aged 5 to 17 in good health and CMV-seropositive. Material: PBMCs. The CDR3 bases are TGTGCCAGCAGCTTAGGGGGGAACACTGAAGCTTTCTTT. Amino acids: CASSLGGNTEAFF. Complete variable domain (other parts from reference TRBV5-6 and TRBJ1-1): DAGVTQSPTHLIKTRGQQVTLRCSPKSGHDTVSWYQQALGQGPQFIFQYYEEEERQRGNFPDRFSGHQFPNYSSELNVNALLLGDSALYLCASSLGGNTEAFFGQGTRLTVV.